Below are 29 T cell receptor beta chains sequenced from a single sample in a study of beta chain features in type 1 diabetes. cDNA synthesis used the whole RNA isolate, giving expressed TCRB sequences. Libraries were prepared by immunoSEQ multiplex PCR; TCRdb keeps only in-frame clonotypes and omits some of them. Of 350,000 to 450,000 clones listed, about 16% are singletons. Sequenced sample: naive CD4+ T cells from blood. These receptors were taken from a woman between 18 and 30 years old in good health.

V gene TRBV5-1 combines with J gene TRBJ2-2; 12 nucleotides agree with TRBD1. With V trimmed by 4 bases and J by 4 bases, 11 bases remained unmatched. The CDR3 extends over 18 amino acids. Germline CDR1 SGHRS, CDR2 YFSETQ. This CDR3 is CASSRRGQGATGTGELFF. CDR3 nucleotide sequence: TGCGCCAGCAGCCGACGGGGACAGGGGGCGACGGGCACCGGGGAGCTGTTTTTT.

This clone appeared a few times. As DNA, the CDR3 is TGTGCCTGGAGTGCGGGTCCAAACACTGAAGCTTTCTTT. Translation gives CAWSAGPNTEAFF. The rearrangement links TRBV30 to TRBJ1-1, with unresolved D. The CDR3 extends over 13 amino acids. Trimming removed 1 base from V and 2 bases from J, with 8 bases in between. Germline CDR1 is GTSNPN and CDR2 is SVGIG (reference sequence).

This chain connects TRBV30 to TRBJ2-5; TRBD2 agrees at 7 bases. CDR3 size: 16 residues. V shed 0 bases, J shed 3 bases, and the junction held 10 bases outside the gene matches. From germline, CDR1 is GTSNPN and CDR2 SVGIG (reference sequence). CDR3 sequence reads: CAWSVRSGTGKETQYF. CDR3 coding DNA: TGTGCCTGGAGTGTACGGAGCGGGACGGGGAAAGAGACCCAGTACTTC.

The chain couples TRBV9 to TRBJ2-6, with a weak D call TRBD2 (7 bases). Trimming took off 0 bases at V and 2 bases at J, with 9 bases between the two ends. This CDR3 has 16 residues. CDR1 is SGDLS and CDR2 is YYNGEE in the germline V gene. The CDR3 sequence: CASSVGGGAGANVLTF. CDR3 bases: TGTGCCAGCAGCGTAGGGGGGGGCGCTGGGGCCAACGTCCTGACTTTC. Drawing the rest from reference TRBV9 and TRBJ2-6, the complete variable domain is DSGVTQTPKHLITATGQRVTLRCSPRSGDLSVYWYQQSLDQGLQFLIQYYNGEERAKGNILERFSAQQFPDLHSELNLSSLELGDSALYFCASSVGGGAGANVLTFGAGSRLTVL.

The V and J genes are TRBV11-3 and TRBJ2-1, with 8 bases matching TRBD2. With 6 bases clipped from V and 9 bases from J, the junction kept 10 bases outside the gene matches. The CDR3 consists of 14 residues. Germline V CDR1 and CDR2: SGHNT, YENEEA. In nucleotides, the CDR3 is TGTGCCAGCAGGGCTTCGAGCGGGAGCCGTGAGCAGTTCTTC. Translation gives CASRASSGSREQFF.

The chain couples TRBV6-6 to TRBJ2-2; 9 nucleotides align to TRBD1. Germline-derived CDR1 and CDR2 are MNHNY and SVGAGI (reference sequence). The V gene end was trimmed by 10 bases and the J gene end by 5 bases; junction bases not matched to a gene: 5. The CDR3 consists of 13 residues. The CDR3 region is CAIQGARTGELFF. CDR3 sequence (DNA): TGTGCCATACAGGGGGCGCGGACCGGGGAGCTGTTTTTT.

CDR3 residues: CASSEEGANYGYTF. Here the CDR3 DNA reads TGTGCCAGCAGTGAAGAAGGGGCGAACTATGGCTACACCTTC. This chain connects TRBV2 to TRBJ1-2; the D gene is possibly TRBD1 (5 bases). Germline CDR1 is SNHLY and CDR2 is FYNNEI. CDR3 length: 14 residues. Trimming cost V 1 base and J 2 bases, with 8 bases left between them.

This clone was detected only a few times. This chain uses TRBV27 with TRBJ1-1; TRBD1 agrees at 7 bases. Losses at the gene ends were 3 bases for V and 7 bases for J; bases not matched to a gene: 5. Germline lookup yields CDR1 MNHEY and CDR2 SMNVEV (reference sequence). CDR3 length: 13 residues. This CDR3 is CASSLNRGLEAFF. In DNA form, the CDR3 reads TGTGCCAGCAGTTTGAACAGGGGACTTGAAGCTTTCTTT.

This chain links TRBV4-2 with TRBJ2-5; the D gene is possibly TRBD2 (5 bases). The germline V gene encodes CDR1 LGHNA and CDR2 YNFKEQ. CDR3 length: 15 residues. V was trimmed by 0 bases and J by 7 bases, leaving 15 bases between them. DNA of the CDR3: TGTGCCAGCAGCCAAGATGTAGGAGGCCAGGTGACCCAGTACTTC. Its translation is CASSQDVGGQVTQYF.

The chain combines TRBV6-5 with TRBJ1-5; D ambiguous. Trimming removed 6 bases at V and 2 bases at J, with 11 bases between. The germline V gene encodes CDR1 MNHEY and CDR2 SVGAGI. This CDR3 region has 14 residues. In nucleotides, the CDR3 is TGTGCCAGCAGGGGCAGCATAGGCAATCAGCCCCAGCATTTT. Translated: CASRGSIGNQPQHF.

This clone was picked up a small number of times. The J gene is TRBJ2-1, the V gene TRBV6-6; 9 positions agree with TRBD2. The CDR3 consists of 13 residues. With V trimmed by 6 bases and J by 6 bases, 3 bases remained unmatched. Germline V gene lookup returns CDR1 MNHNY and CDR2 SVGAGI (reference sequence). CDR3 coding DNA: TGTGCCAGCAGGGGTAGCGGGAGCAATGAGCAGTTCTTC. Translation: CASRGSGSNEQFF.

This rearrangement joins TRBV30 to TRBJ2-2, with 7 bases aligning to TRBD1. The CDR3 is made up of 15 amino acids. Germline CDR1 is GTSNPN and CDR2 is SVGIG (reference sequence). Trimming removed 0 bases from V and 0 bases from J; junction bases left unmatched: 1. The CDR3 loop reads CAWSVGGPNTGELFF. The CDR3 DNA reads TGTGCCTGGAGTGTAGGGGGCCCGAACACCGGGGAGCTGTTTTTT.

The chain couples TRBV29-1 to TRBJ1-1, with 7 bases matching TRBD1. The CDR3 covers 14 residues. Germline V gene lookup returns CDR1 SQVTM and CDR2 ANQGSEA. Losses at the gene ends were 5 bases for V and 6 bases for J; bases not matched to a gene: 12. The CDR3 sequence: CSVLSGQGGSEAFF. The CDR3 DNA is TGCAGCGTTCTCTCGGGACAAGGGGGCTCTGAAGCTTTCTTT.

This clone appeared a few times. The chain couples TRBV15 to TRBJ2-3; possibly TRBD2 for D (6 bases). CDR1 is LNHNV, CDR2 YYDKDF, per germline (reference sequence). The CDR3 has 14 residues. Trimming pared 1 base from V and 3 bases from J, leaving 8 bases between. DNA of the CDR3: TGTGCCACCAGCAGAGTTGGAGGGACAGATACGCAGTATTTT. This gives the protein CATSRVGGTDTQYF.

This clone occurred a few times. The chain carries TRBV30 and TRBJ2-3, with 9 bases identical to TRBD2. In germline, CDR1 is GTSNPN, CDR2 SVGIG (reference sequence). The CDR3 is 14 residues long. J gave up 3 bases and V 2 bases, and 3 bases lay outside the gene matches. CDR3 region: CAWSTLAGTDTQYF. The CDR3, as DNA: TGTGCCTGGAGTACCCTAGCGGGGACAGATACGCAGTATTTT. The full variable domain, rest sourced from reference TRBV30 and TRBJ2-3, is SQTIHQWPATLVQPVGSPLSLECTVEGTSNPNLYWYRQAAGRGLQLLFYSVGIGQISSEVPQNLSASRPQDRQFILSSKKLLLSDSGFYLCAWSTLAGTDTQYFGPGTRLTVL.

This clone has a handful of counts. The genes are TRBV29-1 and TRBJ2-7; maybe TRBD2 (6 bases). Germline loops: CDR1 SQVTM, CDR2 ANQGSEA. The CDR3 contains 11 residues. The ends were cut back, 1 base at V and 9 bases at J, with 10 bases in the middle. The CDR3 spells CSVEGRRGQYF. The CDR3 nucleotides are TGCAGCGTTGAAGGACGGAGGGGGCAGTACTTC.

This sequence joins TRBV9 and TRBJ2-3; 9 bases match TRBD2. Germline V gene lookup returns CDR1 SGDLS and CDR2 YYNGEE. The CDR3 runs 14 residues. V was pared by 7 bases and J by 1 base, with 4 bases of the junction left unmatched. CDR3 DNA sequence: TGTGCCAGCTGTAGGACTAGCGGCACAGATACGCAGTATTTT. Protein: CASCRTSGTDTQYF.

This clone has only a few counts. The CDR3 spells CATRREAGPSEQYF. The CDR3, as DNA: TGTGCCACCCGGAGGGAAGCGGGACCATCCGAGCAGTACTTC. This chain links TRBV2 with TRBJ2-7; 7 bases line up with TRBD2. Trimming at V came to 10 bases and at J to 6 bases, leaving 15 bases not matched to a gene. The CDR3 has 14 residues. Looked up from germline, CDR1 is SNHLY and CDR2 is FYNNEI. Using reference TRBV2 and TRBJ2-7 for the parts outside the CDR3, the full variable domain is EPEVTQTPSHQVTQMGQEVILRCVPISNHLYFYWYRQILGQKVEFLVSFYNNEISEKSEIFDDQFSVERPDGSNFTLKIRSTKLEDSAMYFCATRREAGPSEQYFGPGTRLTVT.

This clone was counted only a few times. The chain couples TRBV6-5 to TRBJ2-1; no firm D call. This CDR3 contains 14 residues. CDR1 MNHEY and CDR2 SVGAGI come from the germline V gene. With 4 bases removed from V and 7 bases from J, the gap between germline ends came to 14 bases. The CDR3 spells CASSSIGSGNEQFF. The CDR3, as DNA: TGTGCCAGCAGTTCAATAGGCTCCGGGAATGAGCAGTTCTTC.

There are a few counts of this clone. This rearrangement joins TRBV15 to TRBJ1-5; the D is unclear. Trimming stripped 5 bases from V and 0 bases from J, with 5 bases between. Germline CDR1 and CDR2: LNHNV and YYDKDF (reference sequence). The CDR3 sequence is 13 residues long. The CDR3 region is CATSLNSNQPQHF. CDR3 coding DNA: TGTGCCACCAGCCTTAATAGCAATCAGCCCCAGCATTTT.

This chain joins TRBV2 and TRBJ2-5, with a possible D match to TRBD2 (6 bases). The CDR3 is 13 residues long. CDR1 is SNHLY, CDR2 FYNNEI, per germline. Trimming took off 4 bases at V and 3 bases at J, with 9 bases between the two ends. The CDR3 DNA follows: TGTGCCAGCAGTGGGCGGAGGGAAGAGACCCAGTACTTC. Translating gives CASSGRREETQYF. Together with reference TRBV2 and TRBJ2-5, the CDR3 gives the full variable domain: EPEVTQTPSHQVTQMGQEVILRCVPISNHLYFYWYRQILGQKVEFLVSFYNNEISEKSEIFDDQFSVERPDGSNFTLKIRSTKLEDSAMYFCASSGRREETQYFGPGTRLLVL.

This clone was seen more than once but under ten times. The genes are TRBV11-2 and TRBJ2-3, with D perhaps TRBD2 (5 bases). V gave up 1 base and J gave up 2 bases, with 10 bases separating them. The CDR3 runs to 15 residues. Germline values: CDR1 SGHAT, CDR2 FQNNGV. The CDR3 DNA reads TGTGCCAGCAGCTTAGCGGGATTTTTCACAGATACGCAGTATTTT. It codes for CASSLAGFFTDTQYF.

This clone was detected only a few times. The CDR3 loop is CASSGPGQGFFEQFF. CDR3 sequence (DNA): TGTGCCAGCAGTGGGCCGGGACAGGGTTTTTTCGAGCAGTTCTTC. V is TRBV25-1 and J is TRBJ2-1; 9 bases line up with TRBD1. CDR1 is MGHDK and CDR2 is SYGVNS in the germline V gene. There are 15 residues in the CDR3. The ends lost 4 bases at V and 10 bases at J; junction bases unmatched: 11.

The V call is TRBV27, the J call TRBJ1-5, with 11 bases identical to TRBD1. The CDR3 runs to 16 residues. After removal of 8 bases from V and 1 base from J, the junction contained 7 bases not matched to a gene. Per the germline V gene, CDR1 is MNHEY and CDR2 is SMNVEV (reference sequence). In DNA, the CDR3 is TGTGCCAGCCCCGGGACAGGGGGTATAAGCAATCAGCCCCAGCATTTT. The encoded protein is CASPGTGGISNQPQHF.

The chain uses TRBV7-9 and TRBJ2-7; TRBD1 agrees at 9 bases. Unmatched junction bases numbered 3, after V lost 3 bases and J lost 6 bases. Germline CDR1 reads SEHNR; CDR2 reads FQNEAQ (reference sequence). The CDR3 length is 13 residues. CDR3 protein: CASSLVGQGEQYF. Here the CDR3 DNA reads TGTGCCAGCAGCTTGGTGGGACAGGGCGAGCAGTACTTC. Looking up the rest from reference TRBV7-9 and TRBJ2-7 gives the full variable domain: DTGVSQNPRHKITKRGQNVTFRCDPISEHNRLYWYRQTLGQGPEFLTYFQNEAQLEKSRLLSDRFSAERPKGSFSTLEIQRTEQGDSAMYLCASSLVGQGEQYFGPGTRLTVT.

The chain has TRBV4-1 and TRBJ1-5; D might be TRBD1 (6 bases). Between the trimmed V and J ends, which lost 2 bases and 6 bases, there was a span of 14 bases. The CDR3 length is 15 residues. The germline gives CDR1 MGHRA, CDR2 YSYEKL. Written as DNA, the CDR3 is TGCGCCAGCAGCCAAAACAACAGGGTCTCTCAGCCCCAGCATTTT. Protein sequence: CASSQNNRVSQPQHF.

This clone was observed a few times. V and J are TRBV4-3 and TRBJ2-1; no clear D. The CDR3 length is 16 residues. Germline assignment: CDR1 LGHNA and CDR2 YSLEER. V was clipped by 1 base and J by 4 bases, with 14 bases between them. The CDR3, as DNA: TGCGCCAGCAGCCAAGCAGGTCAACTTCCGTACAATGAGCAGTTCTTC. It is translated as CASSQAGQLPYNEQFF.

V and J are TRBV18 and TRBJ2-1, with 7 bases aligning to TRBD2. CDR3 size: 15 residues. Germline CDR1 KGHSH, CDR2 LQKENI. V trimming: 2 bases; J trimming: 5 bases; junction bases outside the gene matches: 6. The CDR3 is CASSPGGDVHNEQFF. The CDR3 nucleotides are TGTGCCAGCTCACCAGGGGGGGACGTCCACAATGAGCAGTTCTTC.

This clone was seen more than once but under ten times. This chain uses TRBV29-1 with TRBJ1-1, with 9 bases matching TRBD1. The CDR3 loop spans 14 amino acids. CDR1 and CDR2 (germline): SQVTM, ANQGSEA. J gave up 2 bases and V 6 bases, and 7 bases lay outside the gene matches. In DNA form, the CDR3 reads TGCAGCGTGCGCTTACAGGGGGCAAACACTGAAGCTTTCTTT. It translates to CSVRLQGANTEAFF.